This T cell receptor (beta chain) was obtained from a study of human T cells and chemical hapten exposure. The time point was: patch test 1, 2 weeks after DPC sensitization. Specified treatment: therapeutic diphenylcyclopropenone sensitization with weekly scalp DPC. TCRdb re-analysed the RACE reads in MiXCR, keeping a single row per CDR3 protein. The data show about 360,000 distinct CDR3 sequences, with about 7% seen just once and 7% to 10% held by the top ten. The CDR3 length is 14 residues. Germline CDR1 and CDR2: SEHNR and FQNEAQ (reference sequence). The V gene lost 3 bases and the J gene lost 6 bases, with 14 bases spanning the gap.

Sequenced here: whole blood, sampled in connection with sensitization to the hapten diphenylcyclopropenone (DPC). J is TRBJ1-1 and V is TRBV7-9; D is perhaps TRBD1 (6 bases). This receptor was obtained from a woman aged 18-29 years with alopecia areata. Some clones in this sample may be carry-over from other donors' samples. The CDR3: CASSFSGTLAEAFF. As DNA, the CDR3 is TGTGCCAGCAGCTTTTCTGGGACATTGGCTGAAGCTTTCTTT. Looking up the rest from reference TRBV7-9 and TRBJ1-1 gives the full variable domain: DTGVSQNPRHKITKRGQNVTFRCDPISEHNRLYWYRQTLGQGPEFLTYFQNEAQLEKSRLLSDRFSAERPKGSFSTLEIQRTEQGDSAMYLCASSFSGTLAEAFFGQGTRLTVV.